The sequence of this T cell receptor (beta chain) was determined in a study of cytomegalovirus exposure and HLA in healthy donors (dated by TCRdb to about 2017). Regarding the research as a whole: An earlier analysis of roughly 570 of the donors reported over 250 Gb of sequence data and 95 million to 130 million unique TCR beta sequences obtained from about 179 million T cells. About 300 gigabases of sequencing data and approximately 91 million unique TCR sequences made up an early release that covered 500 to 700 HLA-typed donors. Of the roughly 390 genotyped donors, approximately 81% were placed in the genetic ancestry cluster associated with self-reported Caucasian donors. The aim of the study was to test whether cataloging public T cell receptors could identify signatures of past pathogen exposure. Using immunosequencing, the study profiled T cell repertoires from some 670 subjects and related those repertoires to cytomegalovirus serostatus. In addition to the first cohort of hundreds of subjects, a separate validation cohort of some 120 different subjects was used. To predict cytomegalovirus infection status, the study brought together high-throughput TCR immunosequencing, statistical association of individual TCRs with disease status, and machine learning. A later analysis re-examined previously published TCR beta repertoires from more than 600 donors and added high-resolution HLA genotyping to investigate patterns of TCR occurrence. The later analysis used no new phenotypic data to find candidate immune exposures, relying instead on TCR beta sequences and their occurrence across donors. An earlier analysis of some 600 of the donors applied high-throughput TCR beta sequencing to assess whether each TCR beta V gene segment acted as functional or pseudogenic. Donor age, sex, ethnicity and CMV serostatus were compiled together with the repertoire data. A later genetic analysis used genome-wide SNP genotypes for about three fifths of the 666 donors, treating that subset as a discovery cohort. Every discovery cohort repertoire had been produced on one sequencing platform. HLA typing covered class I and class II loci at four-digit resolution. The number of donors typed differed by locus, with 629-630 for A, B, C, DRB1 and DQB1, roughly 550 for DQA1, 606 for DPA1, and over 400 for DPB1. Four to six DR-DQ haplotypes were handled as single units for association and clustering, since linkage in the cohort was strong. Across roughly 420 genotyped donors of the cohort, an average of roughly 230,000 unique TCR beta nucleotide sequences per donor were sequenced, and 15% to 20% of those sequences were non-productive. Overall study outcomes, separate from this receptor: Correlated functional status among segregating V segments might reflect linkage disequilibrium, but an unknown experimental factor could not be ruled out. Because HLA typing was missing for some donors at each locus, association tests included only the typed subset. Only TCR beta chains were sequenced in this cohort, and the absence of alpha or paired-chain data limited detectable features. In an earlier analysis of 587 of the donors, most TCR beta V segments appeared in productive rearrangements about 87% or about 30% of the time, broadly matching IMGT annotations. According to the authors, the approach could potentially be generalized to other disease states and immunological phenotypes. The study gave a list of roughly 150 TCR beta chains associated with cytomegalovirus. Several of the top co-occurrence clusters appeared to be linked to parvovirus B19, influenza, CMV and Epstein-Barr virus, according to a later analysis. In both the original and validation cohorts, the classifier was reported to diagnose cytomegalovirus status with high specificity and sensitivity. Three of the identified cytomegalovirus-associated TCR beta chains were confirmed in vitro to be specific for cytomegalovirus antigens. Over 15 rarely observed V segments, including chromosome 9 orphons, were excluded from the earlier analysis of some 590 of the donors because counts were too low. A cluster of highly shared sequence variants was judged likely to represent a technical artifact of the sequencing pipeline. Roughly uniform sequencing depth across donors was assumed in presence/absence analyses, although this assumption may not hold. CMV serostatus was the only immune exposure information available for the cohort. Most TCR sequences were observed very rarely across donors, whereas some public TCRs were present in many individuals. In a later genetic analysis, fewer N-insertions in productive TCRs were reported among donors in an Asian-associated ancestry cluster than the approximately 670-donor mean. In a later analysis, most CMV-associated TCR beta chains were found to appear HLA-restricted, with HLA associations seemingly driven largely by CMV exposure. A later analysis associated 15,000 or so TCR beta sequences with specific HLA alleles at a false discovery rate of 0.05. When HLA alleles, especially DR and DQ, strongly co-occurred, TCR associations were difficult to assign to individual alleles. Some IMGT-functional V segments, including TRBV6-2 and TRBV6-3, could not be told apart with the 87-base-pair reads, so those segments were excluded. A further reported finding was that TCR beta sequences accurately predicted the HLA-A and HLA-B alleles for most subjects in the first cohort. According to a later analysis, TCR association rates differed among HLA loci, with DRB1 alleles showing the most associated TCRs and HLA-C alleles showing the fewest. V-gene and J-gene trimming of TCR beta chains was associated with a missense DCLRE1C variant in a later genetic analysis, and the association was replicated in an independent cohort. In a later analysis, HLA-associated TCR beta chains were found to be more clonally expanded and to have lower generation probabilities than equally common non-associated chains.

Library prep was done by the immunoSEQ multiplex PCR assay. For the multiplex PCR, a mixture combining 60 forward primers for TCR Vbeta segments and 13 reverse primers for TCR Jbeta segments was used. A multiplex PCR assay on genomic DNA amplified the CDR3 region of rearranged TCR beta genes. The Illumina HiSeq System was used to sequence the amplified TCR beta libraries as 87-base-pair reads. Per the original workflow: Across the roughly 700 repertoires, a later analysis counted about 81 million unique TCR beta chains, approximately 10 million of which were shared by at least two donors. Raw reads were error-corrected and collapsed into unique sequences by a nearest-neighbor algorithm in which closely related sequences were merged to remove PCR and sequencing errors. Alignment of CDR3 sequences to IMGT reference sequences was used to assign V, D and J gene segments. For a sequence to be retained, a match of at least six nucleotides to both a V gene segment and a J gene segment was required. A rearrangement counted as productive if the CDR3 had no stop codons and remained in frame with V and J, and every other rearrangement counted as non-productive. Following IMGT convention, CDR3 was defined as the stretch from the second conserved V-encoded cysteine up to the conserved J-encoded phenylalanine. The earlier analysis of about 530 of the donors excluded any sequence lacking an unambiguous match to a single V gene segment. An earlier analysis of some 610 of the donors called V segments functional above 56.7% productive rearrangements and segregating when the between-donor standard deviation exceeded 5%. A statistical classification framework was built to diagnose cytomegalovirus status from the catalog of TCR beta chain sequences. In a later analysis, TCR nucleotide sequences were compared against IMGT/GENE-DB human TR gene sequences so that V and J genes could be assigned. Using the TCRdist pipeline, a later analysis assigned CDR3 sequences along with most-parsimonious VDJ recombination scenarios. In a later analysis, each TCR beta chain was defined by its CDR3 amino acid sequence together with its V-gene family, and reads lacking a unique V-gene family were excluded. In a later analysis, a few hundred highly shared, low-generation-probability nucleotide sequences were removed to address suspected cross-contamination and a sequencing artifact. In a later analysis, a clonal expansion index was calculated for each public chain from normalized within-repertoire ranks of inferred template counts. In a later analysis, generation probabilities were computed with a VDJ recombination model fitted to out-of-frame rearrangements, and the resulting probabilities were checked against IGoR. In a later analysis, TCR-TCR, TCR-HLA and TCR-CMV co-occurrence was scored with hypergeometric tests, and a repertoire-size bias correction was applied to TCR pairs. To estimate false discovery rates, a later analysis permuted the HLA or CMV assignments 20 times. In a later analysis, co-occurring TCRs were grouped using DBSCAN, and TCRdist sequence similarity was added for clustering within HLA-allele-positive subsets. Repertoires with fewer than 30,000 or more than 120,000 public chains were left out of co-occurrence clustering, as were about 5 repertoires with anomalous nucleotide sharing. In its TCRdb copy, this immuneACCESS table keeps in-frame sequences only and misses some clones. Where compared with another copy, unresolved V genes explain less than half of these, and the others have no known cause. V and J calls and clone size are given by that table; D and trimming were obtained from the DNA. For this sample there are 130,000 to 150,000 clones; about 72% appear just once. The ten top clones hold around 2.2% of the sample.

The CDR1 and CDR2 encoded by the germline V gene are SGHTA and FQGNSA. V loses 1 base, J loses 1 base, and the germline ends lie 10 bases apart. The CDR3 runs 15 amino acids, cysteine and phenylalanine included. The sequence is cut down to CDR3 DNA, 45 bases in frame from base 1. The cohort was made up of 650 to 700 healthy bone marrow donors. All cohort members were sampled while nominally healthy, although unrecorded immune exposures were likely present. The donor was CMV seronegative and was included in the group of hundreds of seronegative cohort members. Each donor provided a peripheral blood sample, and peripheral blood mononuclear cells were used for TCR beta sequencing. The Qiagen DNeasy Blood Extraction Kit was used to extract genomic DNA from the blood cell samples. With respect to this clone: The clone's antigen remains unknown. No base quality information exists; no much larger clone differs at one position.

The rearranged chain carries TRBV7-2 and TRBJ2-5, with the D gene call left open. This TCR was sampled from a man aged 40-49 years in good health and CMV-seronegative. Material for sequencing was PBMCs. The DNA sequence is as follows: TGTGCCAGCAGCTTAGTTTCCGGGTCCCAAGAGACCCAGTACTTC. This yields the protein CASSLVSGSQETQYF.